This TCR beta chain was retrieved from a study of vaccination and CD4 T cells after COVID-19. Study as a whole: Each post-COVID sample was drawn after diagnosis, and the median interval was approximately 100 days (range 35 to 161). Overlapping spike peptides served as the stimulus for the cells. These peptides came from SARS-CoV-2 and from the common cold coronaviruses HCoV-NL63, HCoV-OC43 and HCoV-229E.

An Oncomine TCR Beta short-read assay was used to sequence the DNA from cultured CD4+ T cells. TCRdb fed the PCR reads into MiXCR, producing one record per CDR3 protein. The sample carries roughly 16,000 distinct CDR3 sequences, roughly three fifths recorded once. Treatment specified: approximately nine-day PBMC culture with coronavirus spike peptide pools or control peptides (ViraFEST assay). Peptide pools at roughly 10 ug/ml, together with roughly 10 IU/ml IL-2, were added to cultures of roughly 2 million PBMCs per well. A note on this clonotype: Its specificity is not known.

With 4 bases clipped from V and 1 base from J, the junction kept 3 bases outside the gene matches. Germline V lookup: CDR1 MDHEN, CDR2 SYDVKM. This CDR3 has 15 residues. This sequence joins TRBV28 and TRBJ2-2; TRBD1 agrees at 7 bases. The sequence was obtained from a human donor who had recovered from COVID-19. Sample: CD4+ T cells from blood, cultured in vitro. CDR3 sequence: CASSSPGGNTGELFF. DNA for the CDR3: TGTGCCAGCAGTTCACCAGGGGGGAACACCGGGGAGCTGTTTTTT.